This entry features one T cell receptor beta chain sequence. The antigen is not known. The sample is drawn from a study of cytomegalovirus exposure and HLA in healthy donors. Study context: Most genotyped donors, over 70% of around 370, had Caucasian-associated genetic ancestry. Overall study results and limits: Analyzed later, most CMV-associated TCR beta chains appeared HLA-restricted. Specificity of three CMV-associated chains for CMV antigens was verified in vitro.

In the PCR, 60 Vbeta and 13 Jbeta primers were used. Clones were read by immunoSEQ multiplex PCR, and TCRdb kept only the in-frame ones, dropping some. The sample includes about 200,000 clones, approximately 80% seen only once; the top ten take about 1.1%. The sequenced sample was PBMCs. The receptor was isolated from a woman aged 40 to 49 in good health and CMV-seronegative.

CDR3 region: CASRHPPGQGYNEQFF. The DNA of the CDR3 is TGTGCCAGTAGACACCCCCCGGGACAGGGATACAATGAGCAGTTCTTC. The chain links TRBV19 to TRBJ2-1, with TRBD1 matching over 9 bases. The CDR3 spans 16 residues. The trim removed 6 bases at V and 4 bases at J, leaving 10 bases unmatched. CDR1 is LNHDA and CDR2 is SQIVND in the germline V gene (reference sequence).